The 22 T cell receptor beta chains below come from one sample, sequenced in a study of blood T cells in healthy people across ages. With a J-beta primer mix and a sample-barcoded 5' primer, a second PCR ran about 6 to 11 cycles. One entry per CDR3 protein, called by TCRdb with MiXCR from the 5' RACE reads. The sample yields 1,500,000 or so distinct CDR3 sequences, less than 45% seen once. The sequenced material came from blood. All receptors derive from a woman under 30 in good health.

CDR3 loop: CAWSVGGSLYEQYF. CDR3 DNA: TGTGCCTGGAGTGTGGGGGGATCCTTATACGAGCAGTACTTC. This chain joins TRBV30 and TRBJ2-7; possibly TRBD2 for D (6 bases). In germline, CDR1 is GTSNPN, CDR2 SVGIG (reference sequence). Trimming stripped 0 bases from V and 4 bases from J, with 13 bases between. The CDR3 runs 14 residues.

The CDR3 region has the DNA TGTGCCAGCAGTGAAGATCAAGGGGAGGACTATGGCTACACCTTC. This sequence encodes CASSEDQGEDYGYTF. The chain links TRBV6-1 to TRBJ1-2; weak D call: TRBD1 (5 bases). The germline V gene has CDR1 MNHNS and CDR2 SASEGT. The CDR3 extends over 15 amino acids. Deletions cut 1 base from V and 3 bases from J, with 12 bases between.

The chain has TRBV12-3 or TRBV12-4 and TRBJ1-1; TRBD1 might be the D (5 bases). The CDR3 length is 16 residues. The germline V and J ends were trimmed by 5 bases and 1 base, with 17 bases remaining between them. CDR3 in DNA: TGTGCCAGCAGTCCCCGGGGACTGAGACAGAACACTGAAGCTTTCTTT. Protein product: CASSPRGLRQNTEAFF.

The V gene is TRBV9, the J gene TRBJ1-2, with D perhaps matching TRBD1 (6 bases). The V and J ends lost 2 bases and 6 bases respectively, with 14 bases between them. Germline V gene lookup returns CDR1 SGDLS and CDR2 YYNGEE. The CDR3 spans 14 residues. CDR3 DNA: TGTGCCAGCAGCGTTTCCGGGGGGCGAGATGGCTACACCTTC. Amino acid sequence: CASSVSGGRDGYTF.

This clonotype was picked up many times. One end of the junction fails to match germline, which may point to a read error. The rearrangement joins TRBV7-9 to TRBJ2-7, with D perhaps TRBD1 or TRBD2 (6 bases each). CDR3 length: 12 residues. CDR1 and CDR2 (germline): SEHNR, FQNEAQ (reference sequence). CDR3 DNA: TGTGCCAGCAGTTTAGGGGGGAGCGAGCAGTACTTC. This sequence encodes CASSLGGSEQYF.

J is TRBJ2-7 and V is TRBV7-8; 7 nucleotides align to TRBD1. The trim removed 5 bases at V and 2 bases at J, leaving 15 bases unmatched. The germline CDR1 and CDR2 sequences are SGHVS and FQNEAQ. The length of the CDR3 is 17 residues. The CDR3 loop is CASSLYPVGTEAYEQYF. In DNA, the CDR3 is TGTGCCAGCAGCCTATATCCGGTGGGGACAGAAGCCTACGAGCAGTACTTC. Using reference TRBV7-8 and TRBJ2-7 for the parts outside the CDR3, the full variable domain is GAGVSQSPRYKVAKRGQDVALRCDPISGHVSLFWYQQALGQGPEFLTYFQNEAQLDKSGLPSDRFFAERPEGSVSTLKIQRTQQEDSAVYLCASSLYPVGTEAYEQYFGPGTRLTVT.

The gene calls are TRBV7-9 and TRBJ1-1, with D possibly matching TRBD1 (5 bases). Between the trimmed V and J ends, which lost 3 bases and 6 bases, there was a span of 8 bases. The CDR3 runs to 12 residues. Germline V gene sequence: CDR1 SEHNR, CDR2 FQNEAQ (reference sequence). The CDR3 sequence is CASSFGAAEAFF. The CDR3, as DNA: TGTGCCAGCAGCTTCGGGGCGGCTGAAGCTTTCTTT.

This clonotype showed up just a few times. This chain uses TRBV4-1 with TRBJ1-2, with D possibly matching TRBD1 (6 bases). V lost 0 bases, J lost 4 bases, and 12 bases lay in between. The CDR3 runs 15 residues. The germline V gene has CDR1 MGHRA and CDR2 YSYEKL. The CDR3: CASSQEAGAGYGYTF. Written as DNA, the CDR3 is TGCGCCAGCAGCCAAGAAGCGGGGGCTGGCTATGGCTACACCTTC.

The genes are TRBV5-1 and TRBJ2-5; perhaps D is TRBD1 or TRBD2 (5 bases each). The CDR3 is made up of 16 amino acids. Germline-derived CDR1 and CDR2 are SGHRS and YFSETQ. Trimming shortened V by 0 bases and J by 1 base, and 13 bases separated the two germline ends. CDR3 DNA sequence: TGCGCCAGCAGCTTGGGAAAGGGACCAAGCCAAGAGACCCAGTACTTC. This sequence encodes CASSLGKGPSQETQYF.

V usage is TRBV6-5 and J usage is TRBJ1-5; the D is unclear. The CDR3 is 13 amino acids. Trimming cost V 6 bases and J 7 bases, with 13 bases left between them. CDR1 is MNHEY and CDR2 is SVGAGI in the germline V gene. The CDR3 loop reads CASSHNHGQPQHF. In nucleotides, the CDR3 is TGTGCCAGCAGCCACAACCACGGCCAGCCCCAGCATTTT.

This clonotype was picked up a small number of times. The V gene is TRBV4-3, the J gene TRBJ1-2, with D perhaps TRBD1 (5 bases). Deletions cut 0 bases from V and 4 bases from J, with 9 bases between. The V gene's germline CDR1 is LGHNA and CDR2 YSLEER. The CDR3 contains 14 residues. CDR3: CASSQEWGSYGYTF. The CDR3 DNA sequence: TGCGCCAGCAGCCAAGAATGGGGGTCCTATGGCTACACCTTC.

CDR3 protein: CASSLAFTSGIPTDTQYF. The CDR3 bases are TGTGCCAGCAGCTTGGCCTTTACTAGCGGGATACCGACAGATACGCAGTATTTT. The chain joins TRBV5-5 to TRBJ2-3; 10 nucleotides match TRBD2. This CDR3 region has 18 residues. Per germline, CDR1 SGHKS and CDR2 YYEKEE (reference sequence). The ends lost 0 bases at V and 3 bases at J; junction bases unmatched: 10. The full variable domain, with the rest looked up from reference TRBV5-5 and TRBJ2-3, is DAGVTQSPTHLIKTRGQQVTLRCSPISGHKSVSWYQQVLGQGPQFIFQYYEKEERGRGNFPDRFSARQFPNYSSELNVNALLLGDSALYLCASSLAFTSGIPTDTQYFGPGTRLTVL.

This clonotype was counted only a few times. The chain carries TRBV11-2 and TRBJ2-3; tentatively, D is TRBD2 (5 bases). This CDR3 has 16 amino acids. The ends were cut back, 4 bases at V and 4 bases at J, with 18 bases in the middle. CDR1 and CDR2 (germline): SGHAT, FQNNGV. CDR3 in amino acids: CASSSPGPTRADTQYF. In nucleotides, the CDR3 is TGTGCCAGCAGCTCACCGGGCCCTACGAGGGCAGATACGCAGTATTTT. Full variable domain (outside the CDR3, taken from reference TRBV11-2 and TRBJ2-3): EAGVAQSPRYKIIEKRQSVAFWCNPISGHATLYWYQQILGQGPKLLIQFQNNGVVDDSQLPKDRFSAERLKGVDSTLKIQPAKLEDSAVYLCASSSPGPTRADTQYFGPGTRLTVL.

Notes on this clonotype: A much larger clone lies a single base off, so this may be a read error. For the CDR3, the DNA is TGCAGCGCTGAAAGTACCCAGGGCAATGAGCAGTTCTTC. Its translation is CSAESTQGNEQFF. The rearrangement joins TRBV29-1 to TRBJ2-1; D is perhaps TRBD1 (5 bases). The CDR3 sequence is 13 residues long. The V gene's germline CDR1 is SQVTM and CDR2 ANQGSEA.

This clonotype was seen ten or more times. CDR3 sequence: CASTRGAQETQYF. Written as DNA, the CDR3 is TGCGCCAGCACCCGGGGGGCTCAAGAGACCCAGTACTTC. The V and J genes are TRBV5-1 and TRBJ2-5; the D gene is possibly TRBD2 (7 bases). Trimming took off 6 bases at V and 2 bases at J, with 11 bases between the two ends. The V gene's germline CDR1 is SGHRS and CDR2 YFSETQ. This CDR3 is built from 13 residues.

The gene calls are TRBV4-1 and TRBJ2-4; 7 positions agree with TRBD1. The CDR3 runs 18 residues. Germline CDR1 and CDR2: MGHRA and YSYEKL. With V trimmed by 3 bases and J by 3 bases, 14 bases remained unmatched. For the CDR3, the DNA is TGCGCCAGCAGCCATCCAGGGACAGTTCGGTTGTACAAAAACATTCAGTACTTC. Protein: CASSHPGTVRLYKNIQYF.

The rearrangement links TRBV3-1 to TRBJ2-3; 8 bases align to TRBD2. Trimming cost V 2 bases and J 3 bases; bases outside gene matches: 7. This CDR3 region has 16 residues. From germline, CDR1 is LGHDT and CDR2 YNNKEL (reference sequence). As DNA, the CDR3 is TGTGCCAGCAGCCAAAGGAGCGGGAGAGTTACAGATACGCAGTATTTT. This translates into CASSQRSGRVTDTQYF.

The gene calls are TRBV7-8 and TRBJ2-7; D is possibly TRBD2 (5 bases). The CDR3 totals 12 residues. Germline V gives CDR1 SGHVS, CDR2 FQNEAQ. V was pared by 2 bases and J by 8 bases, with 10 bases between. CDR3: CASSLNWEQQYF. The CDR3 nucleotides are TGTGCCAGCAGCTTAAATTGGGAGCAGCAGTACTTC. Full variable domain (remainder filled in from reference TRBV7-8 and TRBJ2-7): GAGVSQSPRYKVAKRGQDVALRCDPISGHVSLFWYQQALGQGPEFLTYFQNEAQLDKSGLPSDRFFAERPEGSVSTLKIQRTQQEDSAVYLCASSLNWEQQYFGPGTRLTVT.

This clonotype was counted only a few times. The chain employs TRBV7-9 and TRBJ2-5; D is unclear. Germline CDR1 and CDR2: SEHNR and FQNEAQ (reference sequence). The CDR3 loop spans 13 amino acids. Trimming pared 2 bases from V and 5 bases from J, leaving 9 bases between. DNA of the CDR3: TGTGCCAGCAGCTTACCCGGTTCGGAGACCCAGTACTTC. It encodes CASSLPGSETQYF.

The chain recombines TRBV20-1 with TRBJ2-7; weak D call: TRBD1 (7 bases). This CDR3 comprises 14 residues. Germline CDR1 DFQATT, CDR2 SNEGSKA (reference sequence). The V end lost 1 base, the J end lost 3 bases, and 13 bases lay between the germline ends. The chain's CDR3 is CSARGRDRNYEQYF. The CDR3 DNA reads TGCAGTGCTAGAGGGCGGGACAGAAACTACGAGCAGTACTTC.

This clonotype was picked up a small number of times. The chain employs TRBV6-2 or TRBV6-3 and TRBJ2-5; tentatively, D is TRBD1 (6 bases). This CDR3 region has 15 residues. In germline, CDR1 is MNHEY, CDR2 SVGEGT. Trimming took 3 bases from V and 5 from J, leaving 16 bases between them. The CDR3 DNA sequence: TGTGCCAGCAGTTATTCCCCGGAAGGGGGTGAGACCCAGTACTTC. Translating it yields CASSYSPEGGETQYF.

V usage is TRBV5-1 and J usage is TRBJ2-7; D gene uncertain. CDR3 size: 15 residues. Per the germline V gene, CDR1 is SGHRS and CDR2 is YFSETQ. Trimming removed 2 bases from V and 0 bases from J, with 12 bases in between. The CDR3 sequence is CASSFGMTSSYEQYF. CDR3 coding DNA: TGCGCCAGCAGCTTTGGGATGACAAGCTCCTACGAGCAGTACTTC.